This TCR beta chain derives from a study of regulatory T cells in long-lasting Graves disease. Study results and caveats: It was in persistent disease that TRBV28, TRBJ1-2 and TRBJ2-5 were favored.

Time point here: newly diagnosed GD, antithyroid drugs for less than 3 months. Making the TCR library involved RNA that had been extracted from PBMCs. Assembly of TCR beta libraries relied on iRepertoire HTBI primers together with Arm-PCR of CDR3 regions. TCRdb independently ran MiXCR on the multiplex PCR reads; one entry per CDR3 protein. The sample shows about 400,000 distinct CDR3 sequences, about 14% of them seen only once. This clonotype was counted many times. Antigen unknown. Germline-derived CDR1 and CDR2 are GTSNPN and SVGIG (reference sequence). The CDR3 spans 11 residues. V lost 1 base and J lost 9, with 9 bases in between.

Sample: peripheral blood mononuclear cells (PBMCs), taken at new diagnosis, from a patient treated with antithyroid drugs. The sequence was collected from a female donor with Graves disease. This rearrangement joins TRBV30 to TRBJ1-1; no reliable D call. The CDR3 sequence is CAWSGGEKAFF. The CDR3 nucleotides read TGTGCCTGGAGTGGTGGGGAGAAAGCTTTCTTT.